Below, 12 T cell receptor beta chains from the same sample are listed, as sequenced in a study of beta chain features in type 1 diabetes. Expressed TCRB transcripts were sequenced after all isolated RNA was converted to cDNA. Measured with immunoSEQ multiplex PCR; TCRdb has only the in-frame clones, and not every one. The profile shows 150,000 to 180,000 clones, about 8.1% of them singletons. Sequenced sample: central memory CD4+ T cells from blood. The receptors derive from a man between 18 and 35 years old in good health.

In its sample, this clone was seen a few times. This chain uses TRBV2 with TRBJ2-7; D gene uncertain. The CDR3 runs 12 residues. Trimming cost V 4 bases and J 3 bases, with 7 bases left between them. The germline V gene encodes CDR1 SNHLY and CDR2 FYNNEI. The CDR3 is CASSGSGYEQYF. Here the CDR3 DNA reads TGTGCCAGCAGTGGGTCCGGCTACGAGCAGTACTTC.

This clone was seen repeatedly, ten times or more. The genes are TRBV5-1 and TRBJ2-7; 7 bases are shared with TRBD1. The CDR3 covers 15 residues. Germline CDR1 reads SGHRS; CDR2 reads YFSETQ. J gave up 5 bases and V 3 bases, and 11 bases lay outside the gene matches. Written as DNA, the CDR3 is TGCGCCAGCAGCTCTACGAACAGGGGATCCCACGAGCAGTACTTC. It encodes CASSSTNRGSHEQYF.

This clone has more than one count but fewer than ten. The J gene is TRBJ2-2, the V gene TRBV7-9; 9 positions match TRBD1. The trim removed 5 bases at V and 2 bases at J, leaving 6 bases unmatched. There are 16 residues in the CDR3. Per the germline V gene, CDR1 is SEHNR and CDR2 is FQNEAQ (reference sequence). The CDR3 loop reads CASSPPGQGNTGELFF. The CDR3 DNA reads as TGTGCCAGCAGCCCGCCGGGACAGGGAAACACCGGGGAGCTGTTTTTT.

This sequence joins TRBV4-1 and TRBJ2-3, with D possibly TRBD2 on 7 matching bases. V was pared by 0 bases and J by 0 bases, with 16 bases between. Germline values: CDR1 MGHRA, CDR2 YSYEKL. The CDR3 covers 18 residues. CDR3 coding DNA: TGCGCCAGCAGCCAAGATTTATCGGGGGGCTTGAGCACAGATACGCAGTATTTT. Amino acids: CASSQDLSGGLSTDTQYF.

The rearrangement joins TRBV7-3 to TRBJ1-1, with 9 bases lining up with TRBD1. This CDR3 is 14 amino acids long. The germline V gene has CDR1 SGHTA and CDR2 FQGTGA. V shed 5 bases and J 4 bases; nucleotides not matched to a gene: 5. The CDR3 protein is CASSRTGDLTEAFF. CDR3 DNA: TGTGCCAGCAGCCGGACAGGGGACCTCACTGAAGCTTTCTTT. The full variable domain, its missing parts supplied by reference TRBV7-3 and TRBJ1-1, is GAGVSQTPSNKVTEKGKYVELRCDPISGHTALYWYRQSLGQGPEFLIYFQGTGAADDSGLPNDRFFAVRPEGSVSTLKIQRTERGDSAVYLCASSRTGDLTEAFFGQGTRLTVV.

The table lists this clone with a few counts. This chain uses TRBV5-4 with TRBJ2-7, with no clear D. The germline CDR1 and CDR2 sequences are SGHNT and YYREEE (reference sequence). Trimming stripped 2 bases from V and 4 bases from J, with 7 bases between. This CDR3 has 12 amino acids. The CDR3 DNA reads as TGTGCCAGCAGCTTCATGGAGTACGAGCAGTACTTC. It encodes CASSFMEYEQYF. The complete variable domain, with remaining parts taken from reference TRBV5-4 and TRBJ2-7, reads ETGVTQSPTHLIKTRGQQVTLRCSSQSGHNTVSWYQQALGQGPQFIFQYYREEENGRGNFPPRFSGLQFPNYSSELNVNALELDDSALYLCASSFMEYEQYFGPGTRLTVT.

The sample holds a few counts of this clone. CDR3: CASSWGGSNEKLFF. The CDR3 DNA follows: TGTGCCAGCAGTTGGGGCGGTTCTAATGAAAAACTGTTTTTT. The rearrangement uses TRBV6-5 and TRBJ1-4; a possible D gene is TRBD1 (5 bases). From germline, CDR1 is MNHEY and CDR2 SVGAGI. Trimming shortened V by 4 bases and J by 3 bases, and 9 bases separated the two germline ends. This CDR3 region has 14 residues.

This clone was detected only a few times. V and J are TRBV11-1 and TRBJ2-4; D might be TRBD1 (6 bases). Germline loops: CDR1 SGHAT, CDR2 FQDESV (reference sequence). The CDR3 contains 19 residues. V shed 5 bases and J shed 0 bases, with 23 bases lying between them. This CDR3 is CASSPQSLTGPLAKNIQYF. The CDR3 DNA is TGTGCCAGCAGCCCGCAAAGTCTAACAGGGCCGTTAGCCAAAAACATTCAGTACTTC.

J is TRBJ2-1 and V is TRBV7-9; TRBD1 agrees at 7 bases. V was pared by 6 bases and J by 6 bases, with 2 bases of the junction left unmatched. The CDR3 totals 12 residues. Germline assignment: CDR1 SEHNR and CDR2 FQNEAQ (reference sequence). CDR3 coding DNA: TGTGCCAGCAGGCCAGGGGGCAATGAGCAGTTCTTC. It translates to CASRPGGNEQFF.

There are a few counts of this clone. The CDR3 loop is CASSLGGDNSPLHF. CDR3 bases: TGCGCCAGCAGCTTGGGGGGGGATAATTCACCCCTCCACTTT. J is TRBJ1-6 and V is TRBV5-1, with D perhaps TRBD1 (5 bases). Trimming left V 0 bases short and J 5 bases short, with 6 bases between. CDR1 and CDR2 (germline): SGHRS, YFSETQ. The CDR3 is made up of 14 amino acids.

This clone has more than one count but fewer than ten. The chain has TRBV11-2 and TRBJ2-7, with 10 bases lining up with TRBD2. In germline, CDR1 is SGHAT, CDR2 FQNNGV. V lost 3 bases to trimming and J lost 1 base; unmatched junction nucleotides: 3. The CDR3 loop spans 15 amino acids. The CDR3 reads CASSFGGLASYEQYF. CDR3 nucleotides: TGTGCCAGCAGCTTTGGGGGACTAGCGTCCTACGAGCAGTACTTC.

The V call is TRBV7-2, the J call TRBJ1-3; no clear D. Trimming pared 5 bases from V and 4 bases from J, leaving 12 bases between. The CDR3 extends over 14 amino acids. Germline lookup yields CDR1 SGHTA and CDR2 FQGNSA. CDR3 region: CASSLPVSGNTIYF. In DNA, the CDR3 is TGTGCCAGCAGCCTCCCCGTATCCGGAAACACCATATATTTT. Drawing the rest from reference TRBV7-2 and TRBJ1-3, the complete variable domain is GAGVSQSPSNKVTEKGKDVELRCDPISGHTALYWYRQSLGQGLEFLIYFQGNSAPDKSGLPSDRFSAERTGGSVSTLTIQRTQQEDSAVYLCASSLPVSGNTIYFGEGSWLTVV.